This T cell receptor (beta chain) was found in a study of blood T cells in healthy people across ages. Study conclusions and caveats: Versus aged donors, long-lived donors had higher diversity and more naive CD4+ cells.

V was pared by 4 bases and J by 3 bases, with 7 bases between. Germline V gene sequence: CDR1 SQVTM, CDR2 ANQGSEA. The CDR3 runs 11 residues. Together with a sample-barcoded 5' primer, a J-beta primer mix was included in a second PCR lasting about 6 to 11 cycles. TCRdb passed the 5' RACE reads through MiXCR, listing each CDR3 protein once. The sample lists approximately 1,100,000 distinct CDR3 sequences, 35% to 55% occurring once. As to this clonotype: No antigen is known for it.

This chain uses TRBV29-1 with TRBJ2-7; D gene ambiguous. This receptor was taken from a woman aged 60-70 years in good health. The sequencing sample was made of blood. CDR3 residues: CSVVQVYEQYF. In DNA, the CDR3 is TGCAGCGTTGTTCAGGTCTACGAGCAGTACTTC.